This TCR beta chain was captured by sequencing in a study of blood T cell repertoires in COVID-19. At the level of the study: The cDNA or gDNA used as material had been derived from T cells, B-cell-depleted T cells, or PBMCs.

Germline V gives CDR1 SGHDT, CDR2 YYEEEE. The V end was cut by 2 bases, the J end by 0 bases, with 8 bases between. CDR3 length equals 14 residues. Sequenced by immunoSEQ multiplex PCR; TCRdb stores in-frame clones only, minus some. The sample comprises fewer than 200,000 clones, around 90% of which are singletons, and less than 3.5% rests with the top ten. Sequenced material: peripheral blood. The chain joins TRBV5-6 to TRBJ1-1, with no clear D. The receptor was derived from a man aged 40-50 years with active or convalescent COVID-19. CDR3 sequence: CASSFRGLNTEAFF. DNA for the CDR3: TGTGCCAGCAGCTTCCGGGGTTTGAACACTGAAGCTTTCTTT.